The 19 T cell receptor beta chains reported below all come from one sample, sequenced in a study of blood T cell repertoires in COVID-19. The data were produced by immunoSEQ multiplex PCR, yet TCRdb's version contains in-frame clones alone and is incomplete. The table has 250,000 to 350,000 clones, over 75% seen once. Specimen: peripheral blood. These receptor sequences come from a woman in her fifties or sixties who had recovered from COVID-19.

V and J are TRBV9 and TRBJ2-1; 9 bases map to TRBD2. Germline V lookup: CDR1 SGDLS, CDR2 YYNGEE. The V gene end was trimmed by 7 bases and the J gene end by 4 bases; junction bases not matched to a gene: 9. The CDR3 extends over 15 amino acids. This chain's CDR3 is CASGGGDGTYNEQFF. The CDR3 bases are TGTGCCAGCGGCGGGGGGGACGGAACTTACAATGAGCAGTTCTTC.

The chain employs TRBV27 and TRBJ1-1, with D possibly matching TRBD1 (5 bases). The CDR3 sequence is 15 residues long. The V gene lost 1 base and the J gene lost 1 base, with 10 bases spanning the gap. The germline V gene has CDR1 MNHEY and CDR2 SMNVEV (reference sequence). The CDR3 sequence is CASSLWGGRNTEAFF. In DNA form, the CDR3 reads TGTGCCAGCAGTTTATGGGGGGGGAGGAACACTGAAGCTTTCTTT.

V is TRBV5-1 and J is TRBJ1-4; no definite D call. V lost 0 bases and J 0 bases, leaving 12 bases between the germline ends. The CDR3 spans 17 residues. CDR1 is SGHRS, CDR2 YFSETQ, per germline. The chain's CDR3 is CASSLVKGGTTNEKLFF. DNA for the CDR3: TGCGCCAGCAGCTTGGTTAAAGGCGGGACAACTAATGAAAAACTGTTTTTT.

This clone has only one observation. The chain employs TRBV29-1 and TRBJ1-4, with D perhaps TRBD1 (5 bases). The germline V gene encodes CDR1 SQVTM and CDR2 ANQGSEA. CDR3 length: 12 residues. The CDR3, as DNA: TGCAGTGTGATAGGGGTTACTGAAAAACTGTTTTTT. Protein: CSVIGVTEKLFF.

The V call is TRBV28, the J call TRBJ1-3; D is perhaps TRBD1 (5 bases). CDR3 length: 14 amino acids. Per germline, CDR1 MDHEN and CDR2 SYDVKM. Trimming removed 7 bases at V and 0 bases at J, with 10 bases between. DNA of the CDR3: TGTGCCAGCAAGAGCAGGGTCTCTGGAAACACCATATATTTT. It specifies CASKSRVSGNTIYF.

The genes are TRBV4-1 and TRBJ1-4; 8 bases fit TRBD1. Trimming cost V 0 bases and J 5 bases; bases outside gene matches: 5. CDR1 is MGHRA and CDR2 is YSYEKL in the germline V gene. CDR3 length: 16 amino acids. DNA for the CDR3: TGCGCCAGCAGCCAAGATCCTTGGACAGGGAATGAAAAACTGTTTTTT. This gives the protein CASSQDPWTGNEKLFF.

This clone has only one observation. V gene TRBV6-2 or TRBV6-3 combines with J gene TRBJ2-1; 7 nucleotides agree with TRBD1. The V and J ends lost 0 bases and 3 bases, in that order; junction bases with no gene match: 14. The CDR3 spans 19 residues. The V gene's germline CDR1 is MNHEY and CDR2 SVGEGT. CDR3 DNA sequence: TGTGCCAGCAGTTACTCGATGGGACAGCGAATGAGAAACTACAATGAGCAGTTCTTC. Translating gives CASSYSMGQRMRNYNEQFF.

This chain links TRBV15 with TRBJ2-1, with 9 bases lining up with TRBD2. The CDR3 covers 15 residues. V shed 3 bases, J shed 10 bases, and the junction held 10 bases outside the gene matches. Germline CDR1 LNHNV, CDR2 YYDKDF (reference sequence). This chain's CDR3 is CATSRSGGGAWEQFF. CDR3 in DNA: TGTGCCACCAGCAGGTCTGGCGGGGGGGCGTGGGAGCAGTTCTTC. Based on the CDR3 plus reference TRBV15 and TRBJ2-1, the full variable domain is DAMVIQNPRYQVTQFGKPVTLSCSQTLNHNVMYWYQQKSSQAPKLLFHYYDKDFNNEADTPDNFQSRRPNTSFCFLDIRSPGLGDTAMYLCATSRSGGGAWEQFFGPGTRLTVL.

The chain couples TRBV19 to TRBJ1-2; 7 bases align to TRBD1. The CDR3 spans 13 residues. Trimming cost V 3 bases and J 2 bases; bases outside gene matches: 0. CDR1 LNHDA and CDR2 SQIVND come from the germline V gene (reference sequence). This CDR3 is CASSMTGNYGYTF. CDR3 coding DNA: TGTGCCAGTAGTATGACAGGGAACTATGGCTACACCTTC.

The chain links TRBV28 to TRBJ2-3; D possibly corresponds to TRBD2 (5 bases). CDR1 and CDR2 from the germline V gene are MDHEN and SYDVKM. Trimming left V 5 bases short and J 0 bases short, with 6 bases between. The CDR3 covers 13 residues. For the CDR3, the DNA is TGTGCCAGCAGTCCGGGGAGCACAGATACGCAGTATTTT. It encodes CASSPGSTDTQYF.

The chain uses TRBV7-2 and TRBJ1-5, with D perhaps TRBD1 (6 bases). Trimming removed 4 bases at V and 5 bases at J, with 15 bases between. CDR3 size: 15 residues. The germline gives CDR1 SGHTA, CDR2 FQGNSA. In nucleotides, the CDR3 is TGTGCCAGCAGCTCGACAGGCGATCCCCATCAGCCCCAGCATTTT. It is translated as CASSSTGDPHQPQHF.

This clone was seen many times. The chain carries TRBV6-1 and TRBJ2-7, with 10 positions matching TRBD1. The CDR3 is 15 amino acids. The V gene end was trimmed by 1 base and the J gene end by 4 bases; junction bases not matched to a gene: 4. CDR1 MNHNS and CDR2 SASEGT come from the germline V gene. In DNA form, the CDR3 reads TGTGCCAGCAGTGAAGAAGGACAGGGGGGTTACGAGCAGTACTTC. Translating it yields CASSEEGQGGYEQYF.

The CDR3 protein is CASSYSGVGEKLFF. CDR3 DNA sequence: TGTGCCAGCAGTTATTCAGGTGTGGGTGAAAAACTGTTTTTT. The chain combines TRBV6-6 with TRBJ1-4; D remains unclear. V dropped 3 bases and J dropped 7 bases, with 12 bases sitting between them. The CDR3 has 14 residues. Germline-derived CDR1 and CDR2 are MNHNY and SVGAGI (reference sequence).

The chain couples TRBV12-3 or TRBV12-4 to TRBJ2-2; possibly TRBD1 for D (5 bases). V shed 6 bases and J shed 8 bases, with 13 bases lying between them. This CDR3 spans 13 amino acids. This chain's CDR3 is CASSALREGELFF. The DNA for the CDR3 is TGTGCCAGCAGCGCACTCAGGGAAGGGGAGCTGTTTTTT.

The CDR3 DNA follows: TGTGCCTGGAGTCCTACGTTGGGGACTTCCTATGGCTACACCTTC. It translates to CAWSPTLGTSYGYTF. This chain connects TRBV30 to TRBJ1-2, with TRBD1 as a possible D gene (5 bases). This CDR3 spans 15 amino acids. Germline-derived CDR1 and CDR2 are GTSNPN and SVGIG (reference sequence). The ends were cut back, 2 bases at V and 4 bases at J, with 17 bases in the middle.

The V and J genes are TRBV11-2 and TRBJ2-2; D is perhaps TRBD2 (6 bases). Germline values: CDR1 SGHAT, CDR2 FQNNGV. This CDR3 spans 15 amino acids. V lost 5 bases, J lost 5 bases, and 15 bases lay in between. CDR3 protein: CASSHSSDGTGELFF. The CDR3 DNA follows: TGTGCCAGCAGCCACTCTAGCGATGGGACCGGGGAGCTGTTTTTT. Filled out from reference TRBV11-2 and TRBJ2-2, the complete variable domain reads EAGVAQSPRYKIIEKRQSVAFWCNPISGHATLYWYQQILGQGPKLLIQFQNNGVVDDSQLPKDRFSAERLKGVDSTLKIQPAKLEDSAVYLCASSHSSDGTGELFFGEGSRLTVL.

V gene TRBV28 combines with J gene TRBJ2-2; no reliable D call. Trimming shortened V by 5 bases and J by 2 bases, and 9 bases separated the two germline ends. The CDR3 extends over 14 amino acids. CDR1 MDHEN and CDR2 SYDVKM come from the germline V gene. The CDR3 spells CASSPWQNTGELFF. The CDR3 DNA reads TGTGCCAGCAGTCCTTGGCAAAACACCGGGGAGCTGTTTTTT.

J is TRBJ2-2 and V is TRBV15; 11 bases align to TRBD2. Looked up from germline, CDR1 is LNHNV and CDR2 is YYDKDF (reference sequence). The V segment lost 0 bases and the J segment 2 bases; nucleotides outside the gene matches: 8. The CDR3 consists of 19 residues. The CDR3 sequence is CATSRDVSSGRKNTGELFF. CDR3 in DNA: TGTGCCACCAGCAGAGACGTTTCTAGCGGGAGGAAAAACACCGGGGAGCTGTTTTTT.

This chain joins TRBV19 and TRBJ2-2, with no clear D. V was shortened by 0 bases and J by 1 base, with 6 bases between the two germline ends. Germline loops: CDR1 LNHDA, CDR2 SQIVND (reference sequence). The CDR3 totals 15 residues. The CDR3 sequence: CASSIDLLNTGELFF. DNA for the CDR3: TGTGCCAGTAGTATAGATCTTCTGAACACCGGGGAGCTGTTTTTT. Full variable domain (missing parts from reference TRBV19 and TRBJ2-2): DGGITQSPKYLFRKEGQNVTLSCEQNLNHDAMYWYRQDPGQGLRLIYYSQIVNDFQKGDIAEGYSVSREKKESFPLTVTSAQKNPTAFYLCASSIDLLNTGELFFGEGSRLTVL.